Presented here are 27 T cell receptor beta chains from one specimen sequenced in a study of CD8 T cells in ankylosing spondylitis. TCRdb called the 5' RACE reads again in MiXCR, with one record for every CDR3 protein. Seen here are some 70,000 distinct CDR3 sequences, 5.3% observed once, and the top ten hold over 2%. The sequenced sample was blood, either unsorted or a sorted T cell fraction (not recorded which). The origin of the receptors is a male donor with ankylosing spondylitis or in good health (not recorded which).

Comment on this clonotype: The junction differs from germline at one of its ends, possibly a read error. J is TRBJ2-2 and V is TRBV4-1; 7 nucleotides match TRBD2. CDR3 length: 16 residues. Germline CDR1 reads MGHRA; CDR2 reads YSYEKL. This chain's CDR3 is CASSEQVAGNTGELFF. As DNA, the CDR3 is TGCGCCAGCAGCGAACAGGTAGCGGGTAACACCGGGGAGCTGTTTTTC.

This clonotype was recorded many times. The rearrangement links TRBV10-3 to TRBJ1-4; 11 bases map to TRBD1. The ends lost 3 bases at V and 4 bases at J; junction bases unmatched: 10. Germline values: CDR1 ENHRY, CDR2 SYGVKD. CDR3 length equals 18 residues. CDR3 residues: CAISETGTGGDFNEKLFF. CDR3 coding DNA: TGTGCCATCAGTGAAACCGGGACAGGGGGTGATTTTAATGAAAAACTGTTTTTT.

This clonotype came up many times. CDR3 protein: CSARDRGEKLFF. CDR3 nucleotides: TGCAGCGCCCGGGACAGAGGAGAAAAACTGTTTTTT. V and J are TRBV29-1 and TRBJ1-4; 7 nucleotides line up with TRBD1. Germline loops: CDR1 SQVTM, CDR2 ANQGSEA. The length of the CDR3 is 12 residues. J lost 8 bases, V lost 7 bases, and 7 bases had no gene match.

Many counts were recorded for this clonotype. J is TRBJ2-1 and V is TRBV2; tentatively, D is TRBD2 (7 bases). This CDR3 has 17 amino acids. The germline V and J ends were trimmed by 2 bases and 3 bases, with 17 bases remaining between them. Germline loops: CDR1 SNHLY, CDR2 FYNNEI. The CDR3 is CASSEPRGGDGYNEQFF. For the CDR3, the DNA is TGTGCCAGCAGTGAACCCAGGGGAGGGGATGGCTACAATGAGCAGTTCTTC. Full variable domain (outside the CDR3, taken from reference TRBV2 and TRBJ2-1): EPEVTQTPSHQVTQMGQEVILRCVPISNHLYFYWYRQILGQKVEFLVSFYNNEISEKSEIFDDQFSVERPDGSNFTLKIRSTKLEDSAMYFCASSEPRGGDGYNEQFFGPGTRLTVL.

This clonotype came up many times. V is TRBV6-5 and J is TRBJ2-3; D not resolved. Germline V gene data show CDR1 as MNHEY and CDR2 as SVGAGI. Deletions cut 4 bases from V and 3 bases from J, with 14 bases between. The CDR3 length is 15 residues. For the CDR3, the DNA is TGTGCCAGCAGTTTGGAACTTACTGGGACAGATACGCAGTATTTT. Translating gives CASSLELTGTDTQYF.

At least ten counts were recorded for this clonotype. J is TRBJ2-1 and V is TRBV18, with 7 bases lining up with TRBD1. Germline assignment: CDR1 KGHSH and CDR2 LQKENI. The CDR3 covers 14 residues. The J segment lost 7 bases and the V segment lost 3 bases, leaving 6 bases of the junction unmatched. Here the CDR3 reads CASSPPTGINEQFF. Here the CDR3 DNA reads TGTGCCAGCTCACCTCCGACAGGGATTAATGAGCAGTTCTTC.

This clonotype was recorded at least ten times. This rearrangement joins TRBV10-3 to TRBJ2-1; 9 bases line up with TRBD1. Germline V gene sequence: CDR1 ENHRY, CDR2 SYGVKD. The CDR3 totals 16 residues. V dropped 5 bases and J dropped 3; count of bases not matched to a gene: 8. The CDR3 here is CAISTPDRGHYNEQFF. CDR3 DNA sequence: TGTGCCATCAGTACTCCGGACAGGGGACACTACAATGAGCAGTTCTTC.

This clonotype showed up many times. The J gene is TRBJ2-1, the V gene TRBV10-3; 8 bases are shared with TRBD1. The CDR3 is made up of 15 amino acids. J lost 5 bases, V lost 6 bases, and 9 bases had no gene match. Per germline, CDR1 ENHRY and CDR2 SYGVKD. In DNA, the CDR3 is TGTGCCATCAGGACAGACAGGGGAAAAGACAATGAGCAGTTCTTC. This translates into CAIRTDRGKDNEQFF.

This clonotype was seen ten or more times. The rearrangement joins TRBV6-5 to TRBJ1-4, with 7 bases fitting TRBD1. V shed 4 bases, J shed 7 bases, and the junction held 9 bases outside the gene matches. CDR1 is MNHEY, CDR2 SVGAGI, per germline. CDR3 length equals 15 residues. The CDR3 region is CASSFSTGSGEKLFF. The CDR3 DNA follows: TGTGCCAGCAGTTTCTCGACAGGGTCAGGTGAAAAACTGTTTTTT.

This clonotype has at least ten counts. J is TRBJ1-1 and V is TRBV4-2; no reliable D call. The germline V and J ends were trimmed by 1 base and 1 base, with 7 bases remaining between them. Germline V gives CDR1 LGHNA, CDR2 YNFKEQ. The CDR3 covers 14 residues. CDR3 nucleotide sequence: TGTGCCAGCAGCCAAGTCTTAGAGAACACTGAAGCTTTCTTT. Encoded protein: CASSQVLENTEAFF.

This clonotype was seen ten or more times. V usage is TRBV7-8 and J usage is TRBJ2-3; tentative D call: TRBD1 (6 bases). Germline CDR1 reads SGHVS; CDR2 reads FQNEAQ. The CDR3 spans 16 residues. The V and J ends lost 4 bases and 4 bases respectively, with 18 bases between them. The CDR3 is CASSSGTFSGSDTQYF. CDR3 nucleotide sequence: TGTGCCAGCAGCTCCGGGACATTTAGTGGCTCAGATACGCAGTATTTT.

This clonotype came up many times. Being one base from a much bigger clone, this may be a read error. The rearrangement links TRBV3-1 to TRBJ2-5; D may match TRBD1 or TRBD2 (6 bases each). Trimming pared 7 bases from V and 1 base from J, leaving 22 bases between. Per the germline V gene, CDR1 is LGHDT and CDR2 is YNNKEL (reference sequence). The CDR3 is made up of 17 amino acids. The DNA of the CDR3 is TGTGCCAGCACCACCAACCGGAGGGGGGTGACCCAAGAGACCCAGTACTTC. Translated, it gives CASTTNRRGVTQETQYF.

At least ten counts were recorded for this clonotype. V is TRBV6-5 and J is TRBJ2-1; TRBD2 matches 13 bases. The CDR3 sequence is 16 residues long. Trimming at V came to 4 bases and at J to 10 bases, leaving 10 bases not matched to a gene. Germline V gives CDR1 MNHEY, CDR2 SVGAGI. The CDR3 DNA follows: TGTGCCAGCAGTTTCCTGACTAGCGGGGGGTCGGGCGAGCAGTTCTTC. As protein: CASSFLTSGGSGEQFF.

In its sample, this clonotype was seen many times. The chain employs TRBV20-1 and TRBJ1-4; TRBD1 matches at 7 bases. CDR3 length equals 14 residues. From germline, CDR1 is DFQATT and CDR2 SNEGSKA (reference sequence). The J segment lost 4 bases and the V segment lost 2 bases, leaving 4 bases of the junction unmatched. The CDR3 nucleotides read TGCAGTGCTAGACCCGGGACAGATAATGAAAAACTGTTTTTT. Its protein product is CSARPGTDNEKLFF.

In its sample, this clonotype was seen many times. The chain has TRBV11-2 and TRBJ2-7; D gene ambiguous. The CDR3 covers 18 residues. V was cut by 5 bases and J by 0 bases, with 23 bases left in between. Looked up from germline, CDR1 is SGHAT and CDR2 is FQNNGV. CDR3 residues: CASSHELTWGSTSYEQYF. DNA for the CDR3: TGTGCCAGCAGCCATGAACTGACGTGGGGAAGCACCTCCTACGAGCAGTACTTC.

The V gene is TRBV5-1, the J gene TRBJ2-7; D tentatively reads TRBD1 or TRBD2 (5 bases each). This CDR3 is built from 12 residues. The germline CDR1 and CDR2 sequences are SGHRS and YFSETQ. With 2 bases removed from V and 11 bases from J, the gap between germline ends came to 14 bases. This chain's CDR3 is CASSFDGAGKYF. The CDR3 DNA reads as TGCGCCAGCAGCTTCGACGGGGCCGGGAAGTACTTC.

This clonotype was detected ten times or more. The chain couples TRBV3-1 to TRBJ2-3; D is possibly TRBD2 (6 bases). The CDR3 spans 15 residues. The V and J ends lost 6 bases and 0 bases respectively, with 13 bases between them. Looked up from germline, CDR1 is LGHDT and CDR2 is YNNKEL (reference sequence). The DNA for the CDR3 is TGTGCCAGCAGACCCGGTGGGGGGAGCACAGATACGCAGTATTTT. This sequence encodes CASRPGGGSTDTQYF.

This clonotype appeared many times. The chain is built from TRBV11-2 and TRBJ2-7; TRBD1 or TRBD2 may be the D gene (5 bases each). The CDR3 has 17 residues. Between the trimmed V and J ends, which lost 5 bases and 4 bases, there was a span of 24 bases. The germline V gene encodes CDR1 SGHAT and CDR2 FQNNGV. CDR3: CASSHLSRDPGAYEQYF. CDR3 sequence (DNA): TGTGCCAGCAGCCACCTATCCCGGGACCCCGGAGCTTACGAGCAGTACTTC.

Many counts were recorded for this clonotype. V is TRBV5-1 and J is TRBJ1-2; TRBD1 is a possible D gene (6 bases). The CDR3 runs to 18 residues. The germline V gene encodes CDR1 SGHRS and CDR2 YFSETQ. Deletions cut 4 bases from V and 5 bases from J, with 27 bases between. The CDR3 DNA is TGCGCCAGCAGCCCCGACGGGGGCAGGGGACCCACCACTTATGGCTACACCTTC. It codes for CASSPDGGRGPTTYGYTF.

The sample holds many counts of this clonotype. V is TRBV19 and J is TRBJ1-1; a weak D match, TRBD1 (6 bases). The CDR3 runs 16 residues. V was shortened by 5 bases and J by 4 bases, with 20 bases between the two germline ends. Germline V gives CDR1 LNHDA, CDR2 SQIVND (reference sequence). CDR3 in amino acids: CASSLQRGALATEAFF. CDR3 nucleotides: TGTGCCAGTAGTTTACAGCGGGGGGCTTTGGCCACTGAAGCTTTCTTT.

There are many counts of this clonotype. The chain has TRBV7-2 and TRBJ1-5; TRBD1 matches 7 bases. CDR3 length equals 15 residues. The germline CDR1 and CDR2 sequences are SGHTA and FQGNSA. V trimming: 4 bases; J trimming: 3 bases; junction bases outside the gene matches: 6. Written as DNA, the CDR3 is TGTGCCAGCAGCTCTCCCGGGACAGACAATCAGCCCCAGCATTTT. This gives the protein CASSSPGTDNQPQHF.

Ten or more counts support this clonotype. The V and J genes are TRBV14 and TRBJ2-2; TRBD2 might be the D (5 bases). The germline gives CDR1 SGHDN, CDR2 FVKESK. The V and J ends lost 3 bases and 1 base respectively, with 12 bases between them. This CDR3 has 16 amino acids. The CDR3 reads CASSHLGSENTGELFF. The DNA for the CDR3 is TGTGCCAGCAGCCATCTGGGGAGCGAGAACACCGGGGAGCTGTTTTTT.

This clonotype was counted many times. The J gene is TRBJ2-3, the V gene TRBV10-3; a weak D match, TRBD2 (5 bases). The CDR3 loop spans 15 amino acids. Germline V lookup: CDR1 ENHRY, CDR2 SYGVKD. V lost 5 bases to trimming and J lost 5 bases, with 17 bases between them. As DNA, the CDR3 is TGTGCCATCAGTTCCATGACTATTGGTCGAGATACGCAGTATTTT. It is translated as CAISSMTIGRDTQYF.

Many counts were recorded for this clonotype. The gene calls are TRBV11-2 and TRBJ2-3; TRBD2 matches 7 bases. CDR3 size: 15 residues. J was trimmed by 1 base and V by 8 bases; bases with no gene match: 9. CDR1 and CDR2 (germline): SGHAT, FQNNGV. CDR3 loop: CASGGGLAGTDTQYF. As DNA, the CDR3 is TGTGCCAGCGGGGGAGGTCTAGCGGGCACAGATACGCAGTATTTT.

This clonotype has ten or more counts. This chain connects TRBV20-1 to TRBJ1-5; weak D call: TRBD1 (5 bases). The V end lost 4 bases, the J end lost 6 bases, and 13 bases lay between the germline ends. The CDR3 sequence is 13 residues long. From germline, CDR1 is DFQATT and CDR2 SNEGSKA (reference sequence). Written as DNA, the CDR3 is TGCAGTGCTACCCGGGGGTTGGGTCAGCCCCAGCATTTT. Translation: CSATRGLGQPQHF.

This clonotype has ten or more counts. V gene TRBV20-1 combines with J gene TRBJ2-3, with no clear D. The CDR3 extends over 14 amino acids. Between the trimmed V and J ends, which lost 5 bases and 3 bases, there was a span of 15 bases. Germline V CDR1 and CDR2: DFQATT, SNEGSKA (reference sequence). The CDR3, as DNA: TGCAGTGCTCGGGTGAGGCTATCGACAGATACGCAGTATTTT. Translating it yields CSARVRLSTDTQYF.

This clonotype was seen repeatedly, ten times or more. CDR3 DNA sequence: TGTGCCAGCAGCCCCCCCAGAAGTGGAGGGCTTCAGCCCCAGCATTTT. Amino acids: CASSPPRSGGLQPQHF. This sequence joins TRBV12-3 or TRBV12-4 and TRBJ1-5; D unclear. This CDR3 region has 16 residues. The V and J ends lost 6 bases and 6 bases respectively, with 21 bases between them.